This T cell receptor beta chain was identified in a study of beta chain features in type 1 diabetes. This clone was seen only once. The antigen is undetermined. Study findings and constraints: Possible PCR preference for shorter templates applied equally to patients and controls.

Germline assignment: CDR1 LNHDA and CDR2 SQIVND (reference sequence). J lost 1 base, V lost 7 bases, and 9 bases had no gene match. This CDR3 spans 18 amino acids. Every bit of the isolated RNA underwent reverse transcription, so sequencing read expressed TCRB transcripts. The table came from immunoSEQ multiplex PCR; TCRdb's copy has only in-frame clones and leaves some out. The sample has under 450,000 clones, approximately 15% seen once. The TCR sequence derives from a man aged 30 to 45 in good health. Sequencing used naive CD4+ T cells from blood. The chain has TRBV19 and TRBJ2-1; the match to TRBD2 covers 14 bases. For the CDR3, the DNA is TGTGCCAGTACCAAGGGACTAGCGGGAGTCTCTTCCTACAATGAGCAGTTCTTC. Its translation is CASTKGLAGVSSYNEQFF.